What follows are 27 T cell receptor beta chains derived from one specimen sequenced in a study of spatial heterogeneity in lung cancer. Time point meaning: blood at routine non-recurrence follow-up after resection. TCRdb analysed the 5' RACE reads with MiXCR anew, one entry per CDR3 protein. Of around 98,000 distinct CDR3 sequences listed, approximately 20% were seen once; the top ten hold about a fifth. The starting material was PBMCs, obtained at follow-up. Receptor source: a male donor with early-stage non-small cell lung cancer.

The chain is built from TRBV2 and TRBJ1-5, with 8 bases that match TRBD1. The V gene end was trimmed by 4 bases and the J gene end by 8 bases; junction bases not matched to a gene: 10. The CDR3 has 15 amino acids. Per the germline V gene, CDR1 is SNHLY and CDR2 is FYNNEI. CDR3 coding DNA: TGTGCCAGCAGTGTGAGACAGGGGTACGGGGAGCCCCAGCATTTT. Its translation: CASSVRQGYGEPQHF.

This clonotype has more than one count but fewer than ten. The chain combines TRBV4-1 with TRBJ2-1, with TRBD1 identical over 8 bases. In germline, CDR1 is MGHRA, CDR2 YSYEKL. CDR3 length: 15 amino acids. Losses at the gene ends were 3 bases for V and 10 bases for J; bases not matched to a gene: 11. The CDR3 sequence is CASSHPDREGGEQFF. As DNA, the CDR3 is TGCGCCAGCAGCCACCCGGACAGGGAAGGAGGCGAGCAGTTCTTC.

This clonotype was found a few times. The chain has TRBV7-2 and TRBJ1-4, with D perhaps TRBD1 (5 bases). Germline CDR1 is SGHTA and CDR2 is FQGNSA. The CDR3 has 13 residues. Trimming removed 9 bases at V and 3 bases at J, with 11 bases between. The DNA of the CDR3 is TGTGCCAGTCTCAGGGCCCCTAATGAAAAACTGTTTTTT. Its protein product is CASLRAPNEKLFF.

The V call is TRBV12-3 or TRBV12-4, the J call TRBJ2-1, with D tentatively TRBD1 (5 bases). This CDR3 contains 13 residues. The V end lost 4 bases, the J end lost 5 bases, and 9 bases lay between the germline ends. CDR3 protein: CASSYRSDNEQFF. CDR3 nucleotide sequence: TGTGCCAGCAGTTACAGGTCGGACAATGAGCAGTTCTTC.

The chain links TRBV5-1 to TRBJ1-5; no clear D gene. The CDR3 is 14 amino acids. With 5 bases removed from V and 3 bases from J, the gap between germline ends came to 12 bases. Germline lookup yields CDR1 SGHRS and CDR2 YFSETQ. The CDR3 is CASRDGDFNQPQHF. The CDR3 DNA follows: TGCGCCAGCAGAGACGGGGATTTCAATCAGCCCCAGCATTTT.

The chain recombines TRBV23-1 with TRBJ2-7; 9 bases map to TRBD1. TRBV23-1 carries the ORF label, with uncertain function. V was pared by 2 bases and J by 3 bases, with 11 bases of the junction left unmatched. The CDR3 loop spans 17 amino acids. As DNA, the CDR3 is TGCGCCAGCAGTCAAACTATACGGGACAGGGATTACTACGAGCAGTACTTC. It specifies CASSQTIRDRDYYEQYF.

The table lists this clonotype with a count of one. This chain uses TRBV20-1 with TRBJ1-4, with D uncertain. The V end was cut by 4 bases, the J end by 3 bases, with 18 bases between. The V gene's germline CDR1 is DFQATT and CDR2 SNEGSKA (reference sequence). The CDR3 covers 16 residues. The CDR3 nucleotides are TGCAGTGCTACCCCGGGAACTTTGGCCTCTAATGAAAAACTGTTTTTT. As protein: CSATPGTLASNEKLFF.

This clonotype showed up just a few times. The chain combines TRBV7-8 with TRBJ2-2; 7 bases align to TRBD1. This CDR3 is 15 amino acids long. Trimming removed 3 bases from V and 2 bases from J; junction bases left unmatched: 3. The germline V gene has CDR1 SGHVS and CDR2 FQNEAQ. The CDR3 is CASSLTGFNTGELFF. In DNA, the CDR3 is TGTGCCAGCAGCTTGACAGGGTTCAACACCGGGGAGCTGTTTTTT.

The sample holds many counts of this clonotype. The J gene is TRBJ2-1, the V gene TRBV29-1, with D possibly matching TRBD2 (6 bases). Trimming cost V 3 bases and J 12 bases, with 12 bases left between them. This CDR3 region has 11 residues. Germline CDR1 and CDR2: SQVTM and ANQGSEA. CDR3 sequence: CSVDVGAGQFF. The CDR3, as DNA: TGCAGCGTTGACGTGGGAGCGGGGCAGTTCTTC.

J is TRBJ1-5 and V is TRBV13; 10 bases agree with TRBD1. Unmatched junction bases numbered 6, after V lost 5 bases and J lost 8 bases. Germline CDR1 reads PRHDT; CDR2 reads FYEKMQ (reference sequence). The CDR3 runs to 14 residues. Written as DNA, the CDR3 is TGTGCCAGCAGCCTTGGACAGGGGGTAGAGCCCCAGCATTTT. Translated, it gives CASSLGQGVEPQHF.

About this clonotype: Given a much more abundant clone one base away, this may be a read error. The chain couples TRBV27 to TRBJ2-7; no definite D call. There are 14 residues in the CDR3. V lost 4 bases and J 0 bases, leaving 10 bases between the germline ends. Germline V gene data show CDR1 as MNHEY and CDR2 as SMNVEV (reference sequence). The CDR3 DNA reads as TGTGCCAGCAGTTGGGCGAGAAGCTCCTACGAGCAGTACTTC. It encodes CASSWARSSYEQYF.

Turning to this clonotype: It may be a read error: a sequence one base away is much more abundant. This chain uses TRBV6-2 or TRBV6-3 with TRBJ1-1; TRBD1 might be the D (6 bases). With 6 bases removed from V and 3 bases from J, the gap between germline ends came to 11 bases. Germline V CDR1 and CDR2: MNHEY, SVGEGT. This CDR3 has 13 residues. The chain's CDR3 is CASSIQGYTEAFF. Written as DNA, the CDR3 is TGTGCCAGCAGCATACAGGGTTACACTGAAGCTTTCTTT.

This clonotype was detected a few times. The V call is TRBV14, the J call TRBJ2-1; 10 nucleotides agree with TRBD1. Looked up from germline, CDR1 is SGHDN and CDR2 is FVKESK. Germline trimming cut 1 base from V and 13 bases from J; bases unmatched to any gene: 4. The CDR3 contains 13 residues. The CDR3 DNA follows: TGTGCCAGCAGCCAAGGCGGACAGGGGGGTCAGTTCTTC. This encodes CASSQGGQGGQFF.

In this sample, this clonotype turned up a few times. This sequence joins TRBV6-6 and TRBJ2-5; perhaps TRBD1 as D (8 bases). From germline, CDR1 is MNHNY and CDR2 SVGAGI (reference sequence). This CDR3 region has 15 residues. Trimming removed 5 bases at V and 4 bases at J, with 17 bases between. The chain's CDR3 is CASSTRQGRVETQYF. CDR3 DNA sequence: TGTGCCAGCAGTACTAGACAGGGGAGGGTAGAGACCCAGTACTTC.

This rearrangement joins TRBV2 to TRBJ2-5, with 7 bases lining up with TRBD2. Germline V lookup: CDR1 SNHLY, CDR2 FYNNEI. The CDR3 is 12 residues long. V was clipped by 7 bases and J by 5 bases; unmatched bases: 4. The CDR3 DNA reads as TGTGCCAGCACTCTACTAGCGGAGACCCAGTACTTC. Protein: CASTLLAETQYF.

This chain links TRBV14 with TRBJ2-7; 10 positions match TRBD1. The CDR3 spans 15 residues. Germline values: CDR1 SGHDN, CDR2 FVKESK. J gave up 1 base and V 4 bases, and 4 bases lay outside the gene matches. CDR3 nucleotide sequence: TGTGCCAGCAGCCCCCGGGACAGGGGATCCTACGAGCAGTACTTC. It encodes CASSPRDRGSYEQYF.

This clonotype was observed at least ten times. The chain has TRBV12-3 or TRBV12-4 and TRBJ2-1, with D uncertain. The CDR3 covers 13 residues. V lost 7 bases and J lost 7, with 14 bases in between. The DNA of the CDR3 is TGTGCCAGCAAACCGGACGGAAAAAATGAGCAGTTCTTC. Its translation: CASKPDGKNEQFF.

This clonotype has a handful of counts. The V and J genes are TRBV20-1 and TRBJ2-7, with TRBD1 identical over 7 bases. The CDR3 loop spans 12 amino acids. The germline V gene has CDR1 DFQATT and CDR2 SNEGSKA (reference sequence). V trimming: 3 bases; J trimming: 3 bases; junction bases outside the gene matches: 2. The CDR3 DNA reads as TGCAGTGCTAGTGGGACAGACTACGAGCAGTACGTC. This sequence encodes CSASGTDYEQYV.

Only a few counts were recorded for this clonotype. This chain's CDR3 is CASNPPQAGAYGYTF. CDR3 nucleotides: TGTGCCAGCAACCCACCCCAGGCAGGAGCATATGGCTACACCTTC. The chain has TRBV6-1 and TRBJ1-2; D remains unclear. Looked up from germline, CDR1 is MNHNS and CDR2 is SASEGT. The CDR3 spans 15 residues. V lost 7 bases and J lost 5, with 20 bases in between.

This clonotype was detected only a few times. The chain couples TRBV6-6 to TRBJ2-5; tentatively, D is TRBD2 (5 bases). Germline V gives CDR1 MNHNY, CDR2 SVGAGI (reference sequence). The germline V and J ends were trimmed by 0 bases and 1 base, with 9 bases remaining between them. CDR3 size: 15 residues. CDR3: CASSYSIATQETQYF. The CDR3 region has the DNA TGTGCCAGCAGTTACTCGATAGCGACCCAAGAGACCCAGTACTTC.

This clonotype was seen only a few times. The V gene is TRBV12-3 or TRBV12-4, the J gene TRBJ2-3; the D gene is possibly TRBD2 (5 bases). The CDR3 has 14 residues. V lost 5 bases, J lost 1 base, and 10 bases lay in between. The CDR3 is CASSPGAGTDTQYF. DNA for the CDR3: TGTGCCAGCAGTCCTGGAGCGGGCACAGATACGCAGTATTTT.

This clonotype was counted a few times. The chain uses TRBV2 and TRBJ1-3; D gene uncertain. CDR3 size: 14 residues. CDR1 is SNHLY, CDR2 FYNNEI, per germline. V lost 4 bases and J lost 2, with 9 bases in between. CDR3 amino acids: CASSVQRTGNTIYF. The CDR3 DNA reads TGTGCCAGCAGTGTTCAAAGGACTGGAAACACCATATATTTT.

Judged by abundance, this clonotype is medium-sized. The CDR3 loop is CASSDEGYEQYV. The CDR3 DNA reads as TGCGCCAGCAGTGATGAGGGCTACGAGCAGTACGTC. This chain connects TRBV10-2 to TRBJ2-7; D is perhaps TRBD2 (5 bases). V dropped 3 bases and J dropped 3 bases, with 6 bases sitting between them. The germline V gene has CDR1 WSHSY and CDR2 SAAADI. CDR3 length: 12 amino acids.

The chain carries TRBV20-1 and TRBJ1-5, with a tentative D call TRBD1 (5 bases). The CDR3 has 14 residues. Trimming left V 0 bases short and J 6 bases short, with 12 bases between. Germline V gene sequence: CDR1 DFQATT, CDR2 SNEGSKA (reference sequence). CDR3 nucleotides: TGCAGTGCTAGAGAGGTGGGGGTAGGTCAGCCCCAGCATTTT. Its translation is CSAREVGVGQPQHF.

The chain recombines TRBV7-2 with TRBJ2-5; tentatively, D is TRBD1 (6 bases). Germline V lookup: CDR1 SGHTA, CDR2 FQGNSA. The V end was cut by 5 bases, the J end by 5 bases, with 18 bases between. The CDR3 loop spans 15 amino acids. The CDR3 sequence is CASSQIWGRRETQYF. CDR3 sequence (DNA): TGTGCCAGCAGCCAAATATGGGGGCGCCGGGAGACCCAGTACTTC.

The V gene is TRBV24-1, the J gene TRBJ2-1, with 8 bases fitting TRBD1. The CDR3 runs to 15 residues. Per the germline V gene, CDR1 is KGHDR and CDR2 is SFDVKD. V gave up 5 bases and J gave up 4 bases; unmatched junction bases: 6. The CDR3 bases are TGTGCCACCAGTGCCCAGGGGGCGGGATACAATGAGCAGTTCTTC. This translates into CATSAQGAGYNEQFF.

The J gene is TRBJ2-3, the V gene TRBV5-5; 8 nucleotides line up with TRBD2. V lost 7 bases and J lost 0; bases outside the gene matches: 7. The CDR3 has 15 residues. Germline-derived CDR1 and CDR2 are SGHKS and YYEKEE (reference sequence). This CDR3 reads CASLLSGGSTDTQYF. The DNA for the CDR3 is TGTGCCAGCCTGTTATCGGGAGGGAGCACAGATACGCAGTATTTT.